This T cell receptor (beta chain) was recovered during a study of blood T cell repertoires in COVID-19. Across the whole study: Acute and convalescent COVID-19 samples came from the United States, Italy and Spain. T cells, B-cell-depleted T cells, or PBMCs provided the cDNA or gDNA that served as material.

A few counts support this clone. Original processing notes: Estimates of nucleated cell counts were drawn from the amplification of reference gene primers. Profiled with immunoSEQ multiplex PCR; TCRdb holds only in-frame clones, not every one. Clone size and V and J calls were adopted from that table, with D and trimming inferred from the DNA. The sample holds 97,000 or so clones; roughly 80% are singletons and the top ten take approximately 10%. The ends were cut back, 6 bases at V and 5 bases at J, with 13 bases in the middle. Germline values: CDR1 LGHNT, CDR2 FRNRAP. This CDR3 has 14 amino acids. The clonotype was recovered from a man in his 70s with active or convalescent COVID-19. Sequencing was performed on peripheral blood. The chain carries TRBV12-5 and TRBJ2-2, with D perhaps TRBD1 (6 bases). CDR3 residues: CASGKTGWTGELFF. DNA of the CDR3: TGTGCTAGTGGCAAAACAGGGTGGACCGGGGAGCTGTTTTTT.